This TCR beta chain was identified in a study of cytomegalovirus exposure and HLA in healthy donors. Comment on this clone: Its cognate antigen is unknown.

The germline V and J ends were trimmed by 6 bases and 2 bases, with 5 bases remaining between them. This CDR3 is built from 11 residues. Germline CDR1 reads MDHEN; CDR2 reads SYDVKM. The PCR had 60 Vbeta and 13 Jbeta primers. Clones were sequenced by immunoSEQ multiplex PCR, and TCRdb holds only the in-frame ones, with some missing. This sample yields some 190,000 clones, of which 76% are seen a single time; around 2.3% belongs to the top ten. Study-wide results and limits: Upon later analysis, TCR association rates were observed to vary by HLA locus, being highest for DRB1 and lowest for HLA-C. Most of the TCR beta V segments (in an earlier analysis) were productive either about 87% or about 30% of the time.

Material for sequencing was PBMCs. V and J are TRBV28 and TRBJ2-7; D is undetermined. This TCR was recovered from a woman younger than 45 in good health and CMV-seropositive. The DNA of the CDR3 is TGTGCCAGCAGCCTTACCTACGAGCAGTACTTC. Its protein product is CASSLTYEQYF.